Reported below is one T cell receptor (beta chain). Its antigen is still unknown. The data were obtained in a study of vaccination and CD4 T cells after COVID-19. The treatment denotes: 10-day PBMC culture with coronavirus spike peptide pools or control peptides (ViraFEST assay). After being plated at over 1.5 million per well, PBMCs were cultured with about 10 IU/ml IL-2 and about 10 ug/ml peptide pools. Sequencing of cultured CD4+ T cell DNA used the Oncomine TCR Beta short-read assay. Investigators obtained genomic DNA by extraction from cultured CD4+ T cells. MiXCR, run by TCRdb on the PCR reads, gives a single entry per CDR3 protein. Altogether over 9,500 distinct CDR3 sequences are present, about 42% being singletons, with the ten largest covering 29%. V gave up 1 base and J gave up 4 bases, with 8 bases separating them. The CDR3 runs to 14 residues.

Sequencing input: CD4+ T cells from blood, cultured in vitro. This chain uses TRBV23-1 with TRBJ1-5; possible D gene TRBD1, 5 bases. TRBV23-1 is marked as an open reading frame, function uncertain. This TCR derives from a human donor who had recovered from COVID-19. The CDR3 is CASSQLDMNQPQHF. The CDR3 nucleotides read TGCGCCAGCAGTCAATTGGACATGAATCAGCCCCAGCATTTT.